The rows below give T cell receptor beta chains drawn from one sample of a study of blood T cell repertoires in COVID-19. TCRdb keeps only in-frame clones here, not all; method: immunoSEQ multiplex PCR. In the table there are around 8,000 clones, about 84% of which are singletons. The material sequenced was peripheral blood. The receptors stem from a woman aged 55-70 years with active COVID-19. Both conserved end residues are part of each CDR3.

v_call,j_call,cdr3_aa
TRBV27,TRBJ2-7,CASSLAQSYEQYF
TRBV4-3,TRBJ1-1,CASSRVVNTEAFF
TRBV12-3/TRBV12-4,TRBJ2-7,CASSLGDSYEQYF
TRBV9,TRBJ1-5,CASSVALSNQPQHF
TRBV14,TRBJ1-1,CASSQDPGVLTEAFF
TRBV4-3,TRBJ2-1,CASSQAVSRGNEQFF
TRBV5-4,TRBJ2-5,CASSSASGGRETQYF
TRBV19,TRBJ1-1,CAVLGQPGITEAFF
TRBV3-1/TRBV3-2,TRBJ1-1,CASTLGGAEAFF
TRBV28,TRBJ1-2,CASSSERVGRGYTF
TRBV5-1,TRBJ2-1,CASSLATSGNEQFF